These 2 T cell receptor beta chains came from one sample sequenced in a study of response to subunit inactivated influenza vaccine. TCRdb reprocessed the RT-PCR reads with MiXCR, giving one entry per CDR3 protein. The data show some 570,000 distinct CDR3 sequences, 11% seen once. The same sample was also studied in work on T cells expressing NK-cell markers. That report adds: In generating TCR beta cDNA, 5'RACE template switching with UMIs was used.

This sample comprised PBMCs from blood, obtained on the day of vaccination. Receptor source: a man aged 45-65 years who received an inactivated influenza vaccine.

A few counts support this clonotype. J is TRBJ2-1 and V is TRBV27; D may be TRBD2 (6 bases). CDR1 MNHEY and CDR2 SMNVEV come from the germline V gene (reference sequence). The CDR3 loop spans 15 amino acids. V dropped 2 bases and J dropped 4 bases, with 12 bases sitting between them. The CDR3 nucleotides are TGTGCCAGCAGTTTAGTACTAGCTGATTACAATGAGCAGTTCTTC. It yields the protein CASSLVLADYNEQFF.

The chain employs TRBV20-1 and TRBJ2-1; 7 bases are a match to TRBD2. The V segment lost 6 bases and the J segment 3 bases; nucleotides outside the gene matches: 8. Per the germline V gene, CDR1 is DFQATT and CDR2 is SNEGSKA (reference sequence). The CDR3 spans 14 residues. CDR3 residues: CSAPRASGYNEQFF. CDR3 DNA sequence: TGCAGTGCCCCCAGGGCTAGCGGCTACAATGAGCAGTTCTTC.